Listed here are 22 T cell receptor beta chains from one sample, sequenced in a study of blood T cells in healthy people across ages. A second PCR, run for about 7 to 11 cycles, used a sample-barcoded 5' primer plus a J-beta primer mix. MiXCR was run by TCRdb on the 5' RACE reads, yielding one entry per CDR3 protein. The sample contains nearly 1 million distinct CDR3 sequences, roughly 51% of which appear only once. The specimen was blood. The receptors were gathered from a woman aged 55-69 years in good health.

There are a few counts of this clonotype. This chain uses TRBV15 with TRBJ1-5; D is unclear. V was trimmed by 1 base and J by 8 bases, leaving 12 bases between them. The V gene's germline CDR1 is LNHNV and CDR2 YYDKDF (reference sequence). This CDR3 is built from 14 residues. CDR3 residues: CATSRVAGEKPQHF. CDR3 nucleotide sequence: TGTGCCACCAGCAGAGTCGCGGGCGAAAAGCCCCAGCATTTT. The complete variable domain, with remaining parts taken from reference TRBV15 and TRBJ1-5, reads DAMVIQNPRYQVTQFGKPVTLSCSQTLNHNVMYWYQQKSSQAPKLLFHYYDKDFNNEADTPDNFQSRRPNTSFCFLDIRSPGLGDTAMYLCATSRVAGEKPQHFGDGTRLSIL.

The gene calls are TRBV4-2 and TRBJ2-5; TRBD1 or TRBD2 may be the D gene (5 bases each). The CDR3 spans 15 residues. Trimming shortened V by 2 bases and J by 2 bases, and 12 bases separated the two germline ends. Germline V gene data show CDR1 as LGHNA and CDR2 as YNFKEQ. CDR3 in DNA: TGTGCCAGCAGCCAACTCCCTGGGGGTCAAGAGACCCAGTACTTC. It encodes CASSQLPGGQETQYF.

The genes are TRBV4-1 and TRBJ1-5; D is uncertain. Per germline, CDR1 MGHRA and CDR2 YSYEKL. The CDR3 has 14 residues. Between the trimmed V and J ends, which lost 2 bases and 3 bases, there was a span of 8 bases. The CDR3 protein is CASSQLRVNQPQHF. The CDR3 DNA reads TGCGCCAGCAGCCAACTAAGGGTCAATCAGCCCCAGCATTTT.

This clonotype was counted between two and nine times. V gene TRBV7-9 combines with J gene TRBJ2-7; D remains unclear. The CDR3 consists of 13 residues. Germline assignment: CDR1 SEHNR and CDR2 FQNEAQ (reference sequence). V was pared by 1 base and J by 6 bases, with 10 bases between. The chain's CDR3 is CASSLEPRTEQYF. CDR3 in DNA: TGTGCCAGCAGCTTAGAACCTAGGACCGAGCAGTACTTC.

The chain recombines TRBV7-9 with TRBJ2-3; tentatively, D is TRBD1 (5 bases). Germline CDR1 SEHNR, CDR2 FQNEAQ (reference sequence). V was pared by 4 bases and J by 1 base, with 27 bases between. The CDR3 consists of 20 residues. The CDR3 reads CASSSPTGSPWGWGTDTQYF. The CDR3 DNA reads as TGTGCCAGCAGCTCCCCTACAGGTTCTCCCTGGGGCTGGGGCACAGATACGCAGTATTTT.

This clonotype has at least ten counts. The gene calls are TRBV4-1 and TRBJ2-7, with 7 bases lining up with TRBD2. Germline V gene lookup returns CDR1 MGHRA and CDR2 YSYEKL. The CDR3 is 14 amino acids. V was clipped by 1 base and J by 4 bases; unmatched bases: 4. Written as DNA, the CDR3 is TGCGCCAGCAGCCAAGGGACTAGTATTTACGAGCAGTACTTC. Residues: CASSQGTSIYEQYF.

This clonotype was counted only a few times. V usage is TRBV29-1 and J usage is TRBJ2-7, with D possibly TRBD1 on 6 matching bases. The CDR3 is 12 residues long. CDR1 and CDR2 from the germline V gene are SQVTM and ANQGSEA. Trimming shortened V by 5 bases and J by 2 bases, and 10 bases separated the two germline ends. The CDR3 DNA is TGCAGCGTTCAGGACAGACCCTACGAGCAGTACTTC. Translated: CSVQDRPYEQYF.

The chain joins TRBV20-1 to TRBJ2-5, with D perhaps matching TRBD2 (5 bases). The J call may be wrong; the DNA end is better matched by TRBJ2-7. The V gene's germline CDR1 is DFQATT and CDR2 SNEGSKA (reference sequence). The CDR3 is 13 residues long. In nucleotides, the CDR3 is TGCAGTGCTGAAGGACGGTCCGGGGACGAGCAGTACTTC. It translates to CSAEGRSGDEQYF.

The J gene is TRBJ2-7, the V gene TRBV3-1; D possibly corresponds to TRBD2 (6 bases). Trimming removed 2 bases at V and 7 bases at J, with 18 bases between. CDR3 length equals 15 residues. Germline assignment: CDR1 LGHDT and CDR2 YNNKEL (reference sequence). The CDR3 reads CASSQTGLLKNEQYF. The CDR3 coding sequence is TGTGCCAGCAGCCAAACGGGACTGCTAAAAAATGAGCAGTACTTC.

The chain is built from TRBV29-1 and TRBJ2-3; TRBD2 matches 7 bases. This CDR3 region has 15 residues. Germline V gives CDR1 SQVTM, CDR2 ANQGSEA. With 7 bases clipped from V and 2 bases from J, the junction kept 12 bases outside the gene matches. CDR3 protein: CSAPPTSRATDTQYF. In DNA, the CDR3 is TGCAGCGCCCCGCCGACTAGCAGAGCCACAGATACGCAGTATTTT.

This clonotype turned up a few times. This sequence joins TRBV29-1 and TRBJ2-7; weak D call: TRBD1 (6 bases). The germline gives CDR1 SQVTM, CDR2 ANQGSEA. The CDR3 sequence is 13 residues long. Between the trimmed V and J ends, which lost 7 bases and 5 bases, there was a span of 18 bases. The CDR3 loop is CSASGVVENEQYF. Here the CDR3 DNA reads TGCAGCGCCTCAGGGGTGGTGGAAAACGAGCAGTACTTC.

This chain uses TRBV7-9 with TRBJ2-5; 7 bases align to TRBD2. CDR3 length: 13 residues. V dropped 5 bases and J dropped 3; count of bases not matched to a gene: 3. Germline V lookup: CDR1 SEHNR, CDR2 FQNEAQ (reference sequence). The CDR3 sequence: CASSHGGKETQYF. The CDR3 region has the DNA TGTGCCAGCAGCCACGGGGGGAAAGAGACCCAGTACTTC.

The chain is built from TRBV6-5 and TRBJ2-1; D might be TRBD2 (6 bases). Trimming left V 6 bases short and J 5 bases short, with 11 bases between. There are 13 residues in the CDR3. Germline CDR1 MNHEY, CDR2 SVGAGI. CDR3 sequence reads: CASRRDGNNEQFF. CDR3 sequence (DNA): TGTGCCAGCAGGCGGGACGGTAACAATGAGCAGTTCTTC.

The chain employs TRBV27 and TRBJ1-6; tentative D call: TRBD1 (6 bases). The V and J ends lost 5 bases and 7 bases respectively, with 15 bases between them. The CDR3 has 15 amino acids. CDR1 and CDR2 from the germline V gene are MNHEY and SMNVEV (reference sequence). CDR3 bases: TGTGCCAGCAGTAGCGACACAGGGCAAAATTCACCCCTCCACTTT. Protein product: CASSSDTGQNSPLHF.

The chain is built from TRBV28 and TRBJ2-7; 9 bases are shared with TRBD1. V shed 3 bases, J shed 2 bases, and the junction held 5 bases outside the gene matches. The CDR3 consists of 15 residues. Germline CDR1 MDHEN, CDR2 SYDVKM. CDR3 nucleotides: TGTGCCAGCAGTTTGGGGACAGGGTTGCCCTACGAGCAGTACTTC. Translation: CASSLGTGLPYEQYF.

The chain has TRBV4-1 and TRBJ1-5, with 8 bases identical to TRBD1. Germline V gene lookup returns CDR1 MGHRA and CDR2 YSYEKL. The V gene end was trimmed by 3 bases and the J gene end by 3 bases; junction bases not matched to a gene: 4. This CDR3 has 15 amino acids. The CDR3: CASSQGQGANQPQHF. CDR3 DNA sequence: TGCGCCAGCAGCCAGGGTCAGGGGGCCAATCAGCCCCAGCATTTT.

This clonotype has just a few counts. The genes are TRBV29-1 and TRBJ1-1; D possibly corresponds to TRBD1 (6 bases). The length of the CDR3 is 14 residues. Germline V lookup: CDR1 SQVTM, CDR2 ANQGSEA. V was cut by 5 bases and J by 7 bases, with 20 bases left in between. CDR3 loop: CSVSPGRGRDEAFF. The CDR3, as DNA: TGCAGCGTTTCGCCAGGAAGGGGGAGGGATGAAGCTTTCTTT.

This chain joins TRBV2 and TRBJ1-5, with D possibly matching TRBD1 (5 bases). Germline V gene data show CDR1 as SNHLY and CDR2 as FYNNEI. The CDR3 sequence is 14 residues long. Trimming left V 4 bases short and J 1 base short, with 8 bases between. The CDR3 here is CASSGDGSNQPQHF. CDR3 sequence (DNA): TGTGCCAGCAGTGGGGACGGAAGCAATCAGCCCCAGCATTTT.

The chain employs TRBV11-2 and TRBJ2-1, with 8 bases aligning to TRBD2. Germline V CDR1 and CDR2: SGHAT, FQNNGV. J was trimmed by 3 bases and V by 1 base; bases with no gene match: 2. This CDR3 contains 15 residues. The CDR3 DNA reads as TGTGCCAGCAGCTTAGTAGCGGGACTCTACAATGAGCAGTTCTTC. It is translated as CASSLVAGLYNEQFF.

The chain recombines TRBV5-4 with TRBJ2-7; possible D gene TRBD1, 6 bases. CDR1 and CDR2 from the germline V gene are SGHNT and YYREEE (reference sequence). This CDR3 region has 15 residues. With 1 base removed from V and 3 bases from J, the gap between germline ends came to 14 bases. CDR3 protein: CASSLPNRANYEQYF. CDR3 nucleotides: TGTGCCAGCAGCTTGCCCAACAGGGCCAACTACGAGCAGTACTTC.

The chain is built from TRBV6-5 and TRBJ1-6; 9 positions match TRBD1. V was clipped by 6 bases and J by 8 bases; unmatched bases: 11. The CDR3 has 16 residues. Germline V gene lookup returns CDR1 MNHEY and CDR2 SVGAGI. CDR3 sequence: CASSTRGRQGDSPLHF. The CDR3 region has the DNA TGTGCCAGCAGCACTCGGGGTCGACAGGGGGATTCACCCCTCCACTTT.

The chain joins TRBV3-1 to TRBJ1-1; a weak D match, TRBD1 (5 bases). The length of the CDR3 is 15 residues. CDR1 is LGHDT and CDR2 is YNNKEL in the germline V gene (reference sequence). Trimming cost V 2 bases and J 1 base, with 11 bases left between them. The CDR3 DNA reads TGTGCCAGCAGCCAACAACGGACAACGAACACTGAAGCTTTCTTT. This sequence encodes CASSQQRTTNTEAFF.